This T cell receptor (beta chain) comes out of a study of radiation and T cells in renal cell carcinoma. CDR3 size: 14 residues. Trimming removed 8 bases at V and 3 bases at J, with 14 bases between. Germline V gives CDR1 MNHEY, CDR2 SMNVEV (reference sequence). The sample's treatment: 15 Gy SBRT to primary tumor, nephrectomy 4 weeks later. Nephrectomy followed 15 Gy stereotactic body radiation by 4 weeks. Generated by immunoSEQ multiplex PCR, the TCRdb table keeps only in-frame clones and is missing some. The data hold around 16,000 clones, with around 66% observed a single time. The receptor was isolated from a woman in her sixties or seventies with renal cell carcinoma. The input for sequencing was tumor tissue, taken from a patient whose treatment included radiotherapy and nephrectomy. V usage is TRBV27 and J usage is TRBJ2-1; D might be TRBD2 (7 bases). The CDR3 DNA is TGTGCCAGCTTAGGCGGGGGCCTCTACAATGAGCAGTTCTTC. As protein: CASLGGGLYNEQFF.